This TCR beta chain was obtained from a study of monozygotic twins with inflammatory bowel disease. The CDR3 consists of 16 residues. Germline assignment: CDR1 SGHKS and CDR2 YYEKEE (reference sequence). UMIs incorporating a 6-nucleotide sample barcode were appended by means of template switching. TCRdb re-called the 5' RACE reads; one entry per CDR3 protein, DNA not given. The listing records 440,000 or so distinct CDR3 sequences. The chain carries TRBV5-5 and TRBJ2-7; the D call from TCRdb, TRBD1, cannot be confirmed without DNA. This receptor was taken from a human donor with ulcerative colitis or Crohn's disease, or a healthy co-twin of an affected twin (not recorded which). The source material was blood. CDR3: CASSLPTGQAFDEQYF.